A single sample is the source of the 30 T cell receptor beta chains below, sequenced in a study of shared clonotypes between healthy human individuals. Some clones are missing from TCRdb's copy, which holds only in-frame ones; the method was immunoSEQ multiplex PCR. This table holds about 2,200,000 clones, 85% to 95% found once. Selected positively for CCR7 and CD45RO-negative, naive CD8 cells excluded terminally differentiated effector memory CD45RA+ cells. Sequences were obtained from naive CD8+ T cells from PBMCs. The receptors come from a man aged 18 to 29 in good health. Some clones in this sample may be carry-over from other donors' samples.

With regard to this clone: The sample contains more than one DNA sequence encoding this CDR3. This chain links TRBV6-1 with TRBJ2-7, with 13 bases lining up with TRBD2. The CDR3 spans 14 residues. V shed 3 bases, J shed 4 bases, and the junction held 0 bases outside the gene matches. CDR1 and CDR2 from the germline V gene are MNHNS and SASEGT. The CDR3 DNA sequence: TGTGCCAGCAGTGAGGGACTAGCGGGGTACGAGCAGTACTTC. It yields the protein CASSEGLAGYEQYF.

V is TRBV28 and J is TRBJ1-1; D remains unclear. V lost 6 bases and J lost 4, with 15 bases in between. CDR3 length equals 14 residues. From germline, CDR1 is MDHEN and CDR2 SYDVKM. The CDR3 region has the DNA TGTGCCAGCAGGCGTAGACCCGCCGCCACTGAAGCTTTCTTT. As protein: CASRRRPAATEAFF.

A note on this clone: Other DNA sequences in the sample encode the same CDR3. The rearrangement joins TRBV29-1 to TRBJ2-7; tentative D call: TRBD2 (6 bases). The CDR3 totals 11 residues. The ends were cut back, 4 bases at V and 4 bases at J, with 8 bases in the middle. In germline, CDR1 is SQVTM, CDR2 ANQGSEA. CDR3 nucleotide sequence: TGCAGCGTTGGGGGGGTTTACGAGCAGTACTTC. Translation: CSVGGVYEQYF.

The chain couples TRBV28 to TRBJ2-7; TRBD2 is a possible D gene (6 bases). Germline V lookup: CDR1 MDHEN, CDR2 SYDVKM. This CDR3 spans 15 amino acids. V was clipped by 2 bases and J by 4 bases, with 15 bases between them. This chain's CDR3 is CASSLTREFSYEQYF. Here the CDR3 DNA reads TGTGCCAGCAGTTTAACACGGGAGTTCTCTTACGAGCAGTACTTC. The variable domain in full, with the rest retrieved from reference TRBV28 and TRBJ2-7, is DVKVTQSSRYLVKRTGEKVFLECVQDMDHENMFWYRQDPGLGLRLIYFSYDVKMKEKGDIPEGYSVSREKKERFSLILESASTNQTSMYLCASSLTREFSYEQYFGPGTRLTVT.

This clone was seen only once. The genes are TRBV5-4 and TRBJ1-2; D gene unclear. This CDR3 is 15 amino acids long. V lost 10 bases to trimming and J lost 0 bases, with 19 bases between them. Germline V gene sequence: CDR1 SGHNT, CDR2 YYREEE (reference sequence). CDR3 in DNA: TGTGCCGCCGGGCAGAACACAGCACCTAACTATGGCTACACCTTC. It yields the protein CAAGQNTAPNYGYTF.

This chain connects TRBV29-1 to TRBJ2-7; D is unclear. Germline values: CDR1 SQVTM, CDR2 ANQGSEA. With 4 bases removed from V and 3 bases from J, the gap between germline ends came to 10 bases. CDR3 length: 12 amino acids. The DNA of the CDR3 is TGCAGCGTTGGGCAGGAATACTACGAGCAGTACTTC. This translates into CSVGQEYYEQYF.

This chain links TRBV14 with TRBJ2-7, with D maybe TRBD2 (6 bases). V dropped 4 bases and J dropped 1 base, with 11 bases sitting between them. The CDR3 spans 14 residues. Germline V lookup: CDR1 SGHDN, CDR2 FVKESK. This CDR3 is CASSPGLRSYEQYF. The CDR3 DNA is TGTGCCAGCAGCCCTGGACTAAGGTCCTACGAGCAGTACTTC.

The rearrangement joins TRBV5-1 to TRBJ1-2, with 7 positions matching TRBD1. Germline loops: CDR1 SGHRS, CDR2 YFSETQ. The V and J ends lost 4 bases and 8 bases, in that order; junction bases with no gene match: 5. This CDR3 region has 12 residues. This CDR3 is CASSVGTVGYTF. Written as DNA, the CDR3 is TGCGCCAGCAGCGTAGGGACAGTCGGCTACACCTTC.

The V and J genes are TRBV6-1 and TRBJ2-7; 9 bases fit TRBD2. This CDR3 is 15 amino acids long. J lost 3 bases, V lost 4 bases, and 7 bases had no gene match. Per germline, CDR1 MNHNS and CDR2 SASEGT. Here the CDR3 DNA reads TGTGCCAGCAGTGGGGCTAGCGGGACGCTCTACGAGCAGTACTTC. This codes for CASSGASGTLYEQYF.

The CDR3 region has the DNA TGTGCCAGCAGCTTTATTGGGACAGGGGTAGGCTATGGCTACACCTTC. Encoded protein: CASSFIGTGVGYGYTF. The chain links TRBV27 to TRBJ1-2; 10 nucleotides align to TRBD1. This CDR3 is 16 amino acids long. Germline V CDR1 and CDR2: MNHEY, SMNVEV (reference sequence). V gave up 6 bases and J gave up 4 bases; unmatched junction bases: 11.

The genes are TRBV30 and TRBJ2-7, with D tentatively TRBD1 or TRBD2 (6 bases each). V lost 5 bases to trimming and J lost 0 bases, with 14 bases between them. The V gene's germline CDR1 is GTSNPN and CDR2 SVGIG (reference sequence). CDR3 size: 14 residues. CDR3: CAWGPEGGSYEQYF. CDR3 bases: TGTGCCTGGGGACCGGAGGGGGGCTCCTACGAGCAGTACTTC.

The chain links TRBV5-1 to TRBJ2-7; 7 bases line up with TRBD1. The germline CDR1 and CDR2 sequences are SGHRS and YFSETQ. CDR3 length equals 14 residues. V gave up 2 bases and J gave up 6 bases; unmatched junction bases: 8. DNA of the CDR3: TGCGCCAGCAGCTTCGGCCCAGGGGGTATCGAGCAGTACTTC. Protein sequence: CASSFGPGGIEQYF.

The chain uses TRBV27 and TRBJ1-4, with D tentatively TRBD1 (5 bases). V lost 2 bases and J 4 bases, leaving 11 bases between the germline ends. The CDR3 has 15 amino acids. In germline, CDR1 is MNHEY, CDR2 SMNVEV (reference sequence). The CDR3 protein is CASSLEGRVNEKLFF. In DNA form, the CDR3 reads TGTGCCAGCAGTTTAGAGGGCAGGGTTAATGAAAAACTGTTTTTT.

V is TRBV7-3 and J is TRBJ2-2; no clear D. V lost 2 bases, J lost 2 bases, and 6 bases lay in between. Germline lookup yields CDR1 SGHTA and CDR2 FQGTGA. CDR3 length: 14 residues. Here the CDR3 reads CASSLALNTGELFF. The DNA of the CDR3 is TGTGCCAGCAGCTTAGCTTTAAACACCGGGGAGCTGTTTTTT.

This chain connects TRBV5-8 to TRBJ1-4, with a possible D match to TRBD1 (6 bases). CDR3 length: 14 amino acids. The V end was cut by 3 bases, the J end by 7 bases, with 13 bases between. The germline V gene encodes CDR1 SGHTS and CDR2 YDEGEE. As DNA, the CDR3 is TGTGCCAGCAGCTACGGGGGCGCCCGTGAAAAACTGTTTTTT. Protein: CASSYGGAREKLFF.

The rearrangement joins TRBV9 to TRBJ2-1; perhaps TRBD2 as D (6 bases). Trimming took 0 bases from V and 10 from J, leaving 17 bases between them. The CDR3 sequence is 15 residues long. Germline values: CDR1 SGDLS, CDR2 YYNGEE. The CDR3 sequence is CASSVVTGATSEQFF. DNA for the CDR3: TGTGCCAGCAGCGTAGTTACGGGAGCGACCTCCGAGCAGTTCTTC.

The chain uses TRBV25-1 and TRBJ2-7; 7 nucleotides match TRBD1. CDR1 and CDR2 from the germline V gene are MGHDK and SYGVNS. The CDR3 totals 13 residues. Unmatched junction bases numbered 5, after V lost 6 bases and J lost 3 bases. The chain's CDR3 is CASRGRQGYEQYF. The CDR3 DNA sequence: TGTGCCAGCAGGGGGCGACAGGGCTACGAGCAGTACTTC.

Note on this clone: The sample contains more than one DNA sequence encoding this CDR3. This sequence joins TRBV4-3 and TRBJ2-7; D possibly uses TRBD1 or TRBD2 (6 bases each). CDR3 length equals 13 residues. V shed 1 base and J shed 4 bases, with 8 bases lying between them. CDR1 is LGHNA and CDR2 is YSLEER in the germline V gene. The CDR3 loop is CASSQVGGYEQYF. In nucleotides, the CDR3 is TGCGCCAGCAGCCAAGTAGGGGGGTACGAGCAGTACTTC.

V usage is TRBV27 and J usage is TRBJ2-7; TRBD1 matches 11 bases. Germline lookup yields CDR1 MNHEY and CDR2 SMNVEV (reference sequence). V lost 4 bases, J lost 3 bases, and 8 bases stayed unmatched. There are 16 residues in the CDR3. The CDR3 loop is CASSSGQGAKLYEQYF. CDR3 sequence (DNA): TGTGCCAGCAGTTCTGGACAGGGGGCTAAACTCTACGAGCAGTACTTC.

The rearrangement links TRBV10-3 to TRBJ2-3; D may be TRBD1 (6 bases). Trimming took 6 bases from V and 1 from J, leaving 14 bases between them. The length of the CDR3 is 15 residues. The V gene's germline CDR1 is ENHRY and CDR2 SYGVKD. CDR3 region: CAISFRGSGTDTQYF. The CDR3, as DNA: TGTGCCATCAGCTTCAGGGGCTCGGGCACAGATACGCAGTATTTT.

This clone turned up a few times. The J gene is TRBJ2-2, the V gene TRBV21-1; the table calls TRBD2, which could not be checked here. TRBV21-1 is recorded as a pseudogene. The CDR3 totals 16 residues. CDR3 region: CASRGGRHPTVGELFF. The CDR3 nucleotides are TGTGCCAGCAGGGGAGGGCGTCACCCCACAGTCGGGGAGCTGTTTTTT.

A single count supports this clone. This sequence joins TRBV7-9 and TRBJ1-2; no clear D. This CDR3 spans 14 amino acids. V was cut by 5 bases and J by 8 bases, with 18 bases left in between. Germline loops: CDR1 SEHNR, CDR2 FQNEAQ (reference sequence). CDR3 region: CASSPALEVGGYTF. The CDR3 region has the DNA TGTGCCAGCAGCCCCGCCCTGGAAGTAGGGGGCTACACCTTC.

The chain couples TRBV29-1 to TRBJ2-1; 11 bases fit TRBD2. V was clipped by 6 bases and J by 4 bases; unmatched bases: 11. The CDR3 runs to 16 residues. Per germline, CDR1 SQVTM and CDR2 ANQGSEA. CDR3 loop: CSVHASGRLLYNEQFF. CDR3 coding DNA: TGCAGCGTCCACGCTAGCGGGAGGCTATTATACAATGAGCAGTTCTTC.

The chain's CDR3 is CATSSLSGDSGEQFF. The CDR3 DNA reads as TGTGCCACCAGCAGCTTATCGGGGGACAGTGGGGAGCAGTTCTTC. The rearrangement joins TRBV15 to TRBJ2-1; D is possibly TRBD1 (7 bases). Germline V gives CDR1 LNHNV, CDR2 YYDKDF (reference sequence). The CDR3 has 15 residues. V lost 3 bases and J 10 bases, leaving 19 bases between the germline ends.

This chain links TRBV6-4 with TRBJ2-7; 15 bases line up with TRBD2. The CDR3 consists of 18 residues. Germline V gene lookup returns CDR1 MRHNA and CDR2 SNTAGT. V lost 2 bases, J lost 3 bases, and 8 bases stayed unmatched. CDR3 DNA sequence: TGTGCCAGCAGTGACCCCCCGGGACTAGCGGGAGGTGTCTACGAGCAGTACTTC. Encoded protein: CASSDPPGLAGGVYEQYF.

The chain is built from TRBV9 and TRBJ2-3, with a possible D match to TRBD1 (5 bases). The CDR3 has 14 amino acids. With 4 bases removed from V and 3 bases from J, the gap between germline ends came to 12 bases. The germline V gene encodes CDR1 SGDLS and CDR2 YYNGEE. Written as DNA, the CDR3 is TGTGCCAGCAGCCCTAGACAGAAAACAGATACGCAGTATTTT. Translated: CASSPRQKTDTQYF.

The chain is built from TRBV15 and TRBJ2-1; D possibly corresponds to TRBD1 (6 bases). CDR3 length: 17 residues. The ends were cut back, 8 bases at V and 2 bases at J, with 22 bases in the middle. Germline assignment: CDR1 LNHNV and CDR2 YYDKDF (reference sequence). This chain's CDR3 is CATGQFTGPRAYNEQFF. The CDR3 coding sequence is TGTGCCACCGGACAGTTTACGGGACCCCGGGCCTACAATGAGCAGTTCTTC.

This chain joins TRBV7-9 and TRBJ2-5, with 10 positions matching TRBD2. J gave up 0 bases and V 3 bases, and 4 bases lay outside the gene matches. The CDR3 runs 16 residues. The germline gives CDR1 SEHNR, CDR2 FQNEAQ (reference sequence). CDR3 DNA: TGTGCCAGCAGCTTGCCCGGACTAGCGGACCAAGAGACCCAGTACTTC. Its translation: CASSLPGLADQETQYF.

Here the CDR3 reads CASSTSEQFF. The CDR3 nucleotides read TGTGCCAGCAGTACGAGTGAGCAGTTCTTC. The V and J genes are TRBV2 and TRBJ2-1; D gene uncertain. Germline V gene data show CDR1 as SNHLY and CDR2 as FYNNEI. The V and J ends lost 5 bases and 9 bases respectively, with 5 bases between them. The CDR3 has 10 amino acids.

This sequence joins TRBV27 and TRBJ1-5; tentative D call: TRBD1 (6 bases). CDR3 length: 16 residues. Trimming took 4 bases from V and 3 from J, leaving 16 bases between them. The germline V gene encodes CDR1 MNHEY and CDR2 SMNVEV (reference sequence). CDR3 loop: CASSSLTGWNNQPQHF. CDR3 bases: TGTGCCAGCAGTTCTTTAACAGGGTGGAACAATCAGCCCCAGCATTTT.